This TCR beta chain was sequenced for a study of T-cell memory formation after mild COVID-19. Overall study: The study found TCR clusters largely donor specific.

Findings of the study overall: Among clones contracting day 15 to 85, CD4/CD8 was balanced, whereas later expanders leaned CD4+. SARS-CoV-2 specificity was not confirmed for second-wave clones peaking on day 37.

From the 5' RACE reads, TCRdb called clonotypes with MiXCR, one entry per CDR3 protein. The sample includes 300,000 to 400,000 distinct CDR3 sequences, about an eighth of them seen just once. Looked up from germline, CDR1 is SQVTM and CDR2 is ANQGSEA. V lost 4 bases, J lost 6 bases, and 6 bases lay in between. The CDR3 has 10 residues. This clonotype was found a few times. Its antigen is not known. The TCR originated in a man between 18 and 29 years old who had mild COVID-19 (a few samples of this study predate the infection). Cell type and time point are not known. The gene calls are TRBV29-1 and TRBJ1-2; D is ambiguous. Material: PBMCs or a T cell subset sorted from them (not recorded which). DNA of the CDR3: TGCAGCGTTGGCGCGAATGGCTACACCTTC. Encoded protein: CSVGANGYTF.